This TCR beta chain was sequenced in a study of T cell responses to AZD1222 COVID-19 vaccine. Study-level points and caveats: Donor demographics were predominantly white British with a female majority; clonal diversity may be underestimated. There were vaccine-associated CD4 TCRs across spike, dominant at 160-218 and 743-854.

A remark on this clone: What it binds is not known.

This CDR3 comprises 12 residues. Germline CDR1 is SQVTM and CDR2 is ANQGSEA. V was pared by 6 bases and J by 8 bases, with 16 bases between. The repertoire was sequenced with immunoSEQ multiplex PCR; TCRdb's copy has only in-frame clones and lacks some. The sample has about 190,000 clones, about nine tenths seen once. The gene calls are TRBV29-1 and TRBJ1-2; D possibly corresponds to TRBD1 (6 bases). This TCR was sampled from an adult in good health. The sequencing here drew on peripheral blood, taken on day 0 of AZD1222 vaccination. In nucleotides, the CDR3 is TGCAGCGTGGCCTCAGGGGAGGGCGGCTACACCTTC. It codes for CSVASGEGGYTF.